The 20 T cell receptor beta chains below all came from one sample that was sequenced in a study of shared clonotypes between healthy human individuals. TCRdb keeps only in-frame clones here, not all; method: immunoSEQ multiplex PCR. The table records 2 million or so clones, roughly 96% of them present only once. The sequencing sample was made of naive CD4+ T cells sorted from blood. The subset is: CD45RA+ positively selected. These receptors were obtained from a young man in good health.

The CDR3 DNA sequence: TGCGCCAGCAGCTCGGAGGGACAGGGAGTCGACGAGCAGTACTTC. Translated, it gives CASSSEGQGVDEQYF. The chain carries TRBV5-1 and TRBJ2-7, with 9 positions matching TRBD1. The ends lost 3 bases at V and 5 bases at J; junction bases unmatched: 9. There are 15 residues in the CDR3. CDR1 is SGHRS, CDR2 YFSETQ, per germline. Supplemented by reference TRBV5-1 and TRBJ2-7, the full variable domain reads KAGVTQTPRYLIKTRGQQVTLSCSPISGHRSVSWYQQTPGQGLQFLFEYFSETQRNKGNFPGRFSGRQFSNSRSEMNVSTLELGDSALYLCASSSEGQGVDEQYFGPGTRLTVT.

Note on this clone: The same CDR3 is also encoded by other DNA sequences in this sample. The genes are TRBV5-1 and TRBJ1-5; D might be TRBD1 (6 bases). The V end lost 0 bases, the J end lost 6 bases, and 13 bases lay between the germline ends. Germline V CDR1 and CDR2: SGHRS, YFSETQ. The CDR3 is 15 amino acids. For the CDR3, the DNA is TGCGCCAGCAGCTTGGCCGGAACAGGGACTCAGCCCCAGCATTTT. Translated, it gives CASSLAGTGTQPQHF.

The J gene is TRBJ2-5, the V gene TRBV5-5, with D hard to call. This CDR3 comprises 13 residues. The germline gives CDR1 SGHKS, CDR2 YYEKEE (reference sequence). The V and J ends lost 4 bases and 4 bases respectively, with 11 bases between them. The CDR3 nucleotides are TGTGCCAGCAGCCTAGGTTCTGGAGAGACCCAGTACTTC. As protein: CASSLGSGETQYF.

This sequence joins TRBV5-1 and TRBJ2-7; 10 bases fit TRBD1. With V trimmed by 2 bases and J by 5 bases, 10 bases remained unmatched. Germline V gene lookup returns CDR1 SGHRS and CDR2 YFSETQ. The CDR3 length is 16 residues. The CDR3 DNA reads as TGCGCCAGCAGCTTAAGACCGGGACAGGGGATCCACGAGCAGTACTTC. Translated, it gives CASSLRPGQGIHEQYF.

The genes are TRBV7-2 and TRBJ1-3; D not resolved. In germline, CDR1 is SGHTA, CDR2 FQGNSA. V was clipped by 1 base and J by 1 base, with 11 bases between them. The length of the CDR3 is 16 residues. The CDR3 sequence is CASSLGFAVSGNTIYF. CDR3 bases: TGTGCCAGCAGCTTAGGTTTTGCGGTTTCTGGAAACACCATATATTTT.

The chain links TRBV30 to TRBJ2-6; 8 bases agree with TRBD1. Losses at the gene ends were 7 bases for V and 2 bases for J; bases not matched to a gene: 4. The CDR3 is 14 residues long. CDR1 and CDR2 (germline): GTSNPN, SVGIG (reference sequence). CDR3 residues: CALPQGAGANVLTF. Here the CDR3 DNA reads TGTGCCTTGCCACAGGGGGCTGGGGCCAACGTCCTGACTTTC.

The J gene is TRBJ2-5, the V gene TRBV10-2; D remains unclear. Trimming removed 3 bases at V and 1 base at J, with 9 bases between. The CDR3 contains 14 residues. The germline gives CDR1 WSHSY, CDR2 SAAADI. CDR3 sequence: CASSDRTPQETQYF. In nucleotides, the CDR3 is TGCGCCAGCAGTGATCGGACGCCCCAAGAGACCCAGTACTTC.

The CDR3: CARSTPGPEKDEQYF. The CDR3 DNA reads as TGTGCCAGATCAACACCGGGACCCGAGAAGGACGAGCAGTACTTC. This chain connects TRBV6-5 to TRBJ2-7, with D possibly called TRBD1 or TRBD2 (5 bases each). Germline V gives CDR1 MNHEY, CDR2 SVGAGI. The CDR3 sequence is 15 residues long. Trimming removed 9 bases from V and 5 bases from J, with 23 bases in between.

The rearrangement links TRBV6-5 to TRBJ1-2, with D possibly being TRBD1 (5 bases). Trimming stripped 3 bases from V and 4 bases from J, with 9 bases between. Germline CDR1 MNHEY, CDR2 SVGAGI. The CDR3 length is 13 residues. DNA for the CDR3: TGTGCCAGCAGTTATCGGGGCTTCTATGGCTACACCTTC. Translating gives CASSYRGFYGYTF.

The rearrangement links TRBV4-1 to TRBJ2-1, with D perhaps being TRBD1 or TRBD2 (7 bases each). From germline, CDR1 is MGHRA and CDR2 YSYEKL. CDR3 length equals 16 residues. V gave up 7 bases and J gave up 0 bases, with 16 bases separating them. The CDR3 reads CASTQGGLSSYNEQFF. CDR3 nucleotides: TGCGCCAGCACCCAGGGGGGGCTAAGCTCCTACAATGAGCAGTTCTTC.

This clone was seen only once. The CDR3 region has the DNA TGTGCCTGGAGTGCGGTGGGTTTGAATCAGCCCCAGCATTTT. Protein product: CAWSAVGLNQPQHF. The chain combines TRBV30 with TRBJ1-5; no reliable D call. Germline V gives CDR1 GTSNPN, CDR2 SVGIG (reference sequence). Trimming shortened V by 1 base and J by 4 bases, and 11 bases separated the two germline ends. The CDR3 covers 14 residues.

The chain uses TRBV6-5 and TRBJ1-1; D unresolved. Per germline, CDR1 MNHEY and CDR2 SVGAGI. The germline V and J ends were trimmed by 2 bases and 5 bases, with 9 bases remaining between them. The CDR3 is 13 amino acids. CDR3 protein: CASSYGSGTEAFF. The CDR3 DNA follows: TGTGCCAGCAGTTACGGCTCGGGTACTGAAGCTTTCTTT.

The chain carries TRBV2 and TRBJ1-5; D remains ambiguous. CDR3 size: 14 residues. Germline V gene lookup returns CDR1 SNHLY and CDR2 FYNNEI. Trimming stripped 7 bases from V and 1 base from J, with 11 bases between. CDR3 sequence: CASTRETSNQPQHF. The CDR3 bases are TGTGCCAGCACTAGGGAAACCAGCAATCAGCCCCAGCATTTT.

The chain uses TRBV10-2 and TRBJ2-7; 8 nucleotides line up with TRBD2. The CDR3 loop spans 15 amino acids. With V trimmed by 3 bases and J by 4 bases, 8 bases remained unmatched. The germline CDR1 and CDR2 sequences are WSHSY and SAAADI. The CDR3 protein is CASSDRGGWEYEQYF. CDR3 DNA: TGCGCCAGCAGTGACCGGGGGGGTTGGGAATACGAGCAGTACTTC.

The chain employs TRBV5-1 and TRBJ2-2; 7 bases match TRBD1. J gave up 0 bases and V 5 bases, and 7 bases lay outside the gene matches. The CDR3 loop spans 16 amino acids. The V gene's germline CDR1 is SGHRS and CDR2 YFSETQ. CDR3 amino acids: CASSPRQGTNTGELFF. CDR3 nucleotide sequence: TGCGCCAGCAGTCCCCGACAGGGAACGAACACCGGGGAGCTGTTTTTT.

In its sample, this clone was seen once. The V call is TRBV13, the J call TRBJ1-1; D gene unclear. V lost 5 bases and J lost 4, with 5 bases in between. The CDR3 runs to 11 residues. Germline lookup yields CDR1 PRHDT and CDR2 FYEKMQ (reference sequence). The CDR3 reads CASSVGTEAFF. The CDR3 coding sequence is TGTGCCAGCAGCGTCGGCACTGAAGCTTTCTTT.

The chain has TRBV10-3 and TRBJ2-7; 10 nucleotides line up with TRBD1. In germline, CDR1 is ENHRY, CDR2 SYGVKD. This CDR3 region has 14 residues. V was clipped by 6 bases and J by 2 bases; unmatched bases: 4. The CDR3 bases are TGTGCCATCAGGCCGACAGGGGGCCCCTACGAGCAGTACTTC. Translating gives CAIRPTGGPYEQYF.

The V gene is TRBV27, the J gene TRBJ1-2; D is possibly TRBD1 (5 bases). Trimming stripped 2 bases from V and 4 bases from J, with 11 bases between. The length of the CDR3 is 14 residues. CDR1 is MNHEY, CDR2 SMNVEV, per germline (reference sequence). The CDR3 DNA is TGTGCCAGCAGTTTAGCCCAGGGCGGCTATGGCTACACCTTC. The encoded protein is CASSLAQGGYGYTF.

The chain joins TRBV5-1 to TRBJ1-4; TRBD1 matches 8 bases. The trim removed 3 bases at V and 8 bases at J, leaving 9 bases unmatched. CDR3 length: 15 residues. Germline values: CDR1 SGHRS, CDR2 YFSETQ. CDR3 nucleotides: TGCGCCAGCAGCTCGTGGGGGACAGGAGGGGAAAAACTGTTTTTT. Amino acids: CASSSWGTGGEKLFF.

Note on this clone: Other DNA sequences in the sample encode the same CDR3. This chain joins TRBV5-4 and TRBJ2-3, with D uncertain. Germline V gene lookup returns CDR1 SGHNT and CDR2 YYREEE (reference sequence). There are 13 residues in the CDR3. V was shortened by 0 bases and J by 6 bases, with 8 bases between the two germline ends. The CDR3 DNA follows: TGTGCCAGCAGCTTGGTGTCTACCGATACGCAGTATTTT. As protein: CASSLVSTDTQYF.